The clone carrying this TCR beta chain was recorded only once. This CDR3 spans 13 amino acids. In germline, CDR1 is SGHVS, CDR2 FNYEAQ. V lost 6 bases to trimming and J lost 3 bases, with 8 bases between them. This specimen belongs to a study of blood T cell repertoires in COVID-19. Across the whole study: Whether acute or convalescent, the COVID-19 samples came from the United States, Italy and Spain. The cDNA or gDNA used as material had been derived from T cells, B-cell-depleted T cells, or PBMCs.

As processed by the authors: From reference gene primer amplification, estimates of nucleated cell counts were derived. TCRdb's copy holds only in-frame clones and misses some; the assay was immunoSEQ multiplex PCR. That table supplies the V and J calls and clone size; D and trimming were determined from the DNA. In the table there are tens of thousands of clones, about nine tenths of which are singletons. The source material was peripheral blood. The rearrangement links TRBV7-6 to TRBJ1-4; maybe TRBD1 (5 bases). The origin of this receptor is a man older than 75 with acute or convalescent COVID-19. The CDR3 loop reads CASRGGSNEKLFF. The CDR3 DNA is TGTGCCAGCAGGGGGGGGTCTAATGAAAAACTGTTTTTT. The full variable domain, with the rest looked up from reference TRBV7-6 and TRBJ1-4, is GAGVSQSPRYKVTKRGQDVALRCDPISGHVSLYWYRQALGQGPEFLTYFNYEAQQDKSGLPNDRFSAERPEGSISTLTIQRTEQRDSAMYRCASRGGSNEKLFFGSGTQLSVL.